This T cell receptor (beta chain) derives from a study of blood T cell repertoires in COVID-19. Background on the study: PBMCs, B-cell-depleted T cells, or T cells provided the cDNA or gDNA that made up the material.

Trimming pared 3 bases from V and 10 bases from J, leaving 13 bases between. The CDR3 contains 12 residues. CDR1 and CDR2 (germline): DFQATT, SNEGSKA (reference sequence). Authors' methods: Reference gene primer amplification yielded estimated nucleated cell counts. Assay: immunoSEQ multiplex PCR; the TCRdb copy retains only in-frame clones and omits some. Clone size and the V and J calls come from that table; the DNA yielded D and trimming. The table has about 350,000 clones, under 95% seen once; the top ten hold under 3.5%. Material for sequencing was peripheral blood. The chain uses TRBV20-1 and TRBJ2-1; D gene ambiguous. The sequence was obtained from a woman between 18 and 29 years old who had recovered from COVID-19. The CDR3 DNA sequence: TGCAGTGCTAGTGCGGCGACTCGGGAGCAGTTCTTC. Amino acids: CSASAATREQFF.